A selection of T cell receptor beta chains follows, all from one sample in a study of identical twins. TCRdb reanalysed the 5' RACE reads using MiXCR and keeps one entry per CDR3 protein. In the table there are under 350,000 distinct CDR3 sequences, nearly 9.5% of which are singletons. These data were also filed under a second study, of yellow fever vaccine responses in identical twins.

The sample taken for sequencing was CD8+ T cells sorted from blood. These receptors originate from a woman aged 18-35 years in good health. Each CDR3 is given with its conserved first and last residue. The order of the fields is V gene, J gene, D gene, clone size, CDR3 length, CDR3 DNA, CDR3 protein. A D gene is named only where the DNA matches it firmly. Rows give clone size only sometimes, using once, few, many, or a class for an expanded clone.

V: TRBV7-2
J: TRBJ2-3
D: -
size: few
length: 15
DNA: TGTGCCAGCAGCTTAGTATGGTTTAGCACAGATACGCAGTATTTT
CDR3: CASSLVWFSTDTQYF

V: TRBV30
J: TRBJ2-2
D: -
size: few
length: 11
DNA: TGTGCCTGGAGGGAAGCCGGGGAGCTGTTTTTT
CDR3: CAWREAGELFF

V: TRBV20-1
J: TRBJ1-4
D: TRBD1
size: -
length: 13
DNA: TGCAGTGCGGAAACAGGGGAGGGTGAAAAACTGTTTTTT
CDR3: CSAETGEGEKLFF

V: TRBV3-1
J: TRBJ2-3
D: TRBD2
size: few
length: 16
DNA: TGTGCCAGCAGCCCGAGACTAGCGAAAAGCACAGATACGCAGTATTTT
CDR3: CASSPRLAKSTDTQYF

V: TRBV10-3
J: TRBJ2-7
D: TRBD2
size: few
length: 14
DNA: TGTGCCATTGCGGGGGAAGAAAATCCCTACGAGCAGTACTTC
CDR3: CAIAGEENPYEQYF

V: TRBV6-1
J: TRBJ1-1
D: -
size: few
length: 15
DNA: TGTGCCAGCAGTGAAGCCGAGCGGACGAACACTGAAGCTTTCTTT
CDR3: CASSEAERTNTEAFF

V: TRBV24-1
J: TRBJ2-1
D: TRBD2
size: few
length: 16
DNA: TGTGCCACCAGTGATTTGAAGCTAGCGGGAACCAATGAGCAGTTCTTC
CDR3: CATSDLKLAGTNEQFF

V: TRBV30
J: TRBJ2-5
D: -
size: few
length: 10
DNA: TGTGCCTGGAGTGTTGGGACCCAGTACTTC
CDR3: CAWSVGTQYF

V: TRBV25-1
J: TRBJ1-2
D: -
size: -
length: 16
DNA: TGTGCCAGCACCCTACGTAAAAAGGGGGTTGGAGGGGGCTACACCTTC
CDR3: CASTLRKKGVGGGYTF

V: TRBV18
J: TRBJ2-3
D: -
size: -
length: 13
DNA: TGTGCCAGCTCACAGACGGGCACAGATACGCAGTATTTT
CDR3: CASSQTGTDTQYF

V: TRBV7-2
J: TRBJ2-7
D: -
size: many
length: 15
DNA: TGTGCCAGCAGCTTAGTCCCCGGACAGTACGACGAGCAGTACTTC
CDR3: CASSLVPGQYDEQYF

V: TRBV4-3
J: TRBJ2-7
D: TRBD2
size: few
length: 15
DNA: TGCGCCAGCAGCCAAGATCGGGGGGGGTCCAGCGAGCAGTACTTC
CDR3: CASSQDRGGSSEQYF

V: TRBV6-1
J: TRBJ2-3
D: TRBD2
size: -
length: 15
DNA: TGTGCCAGCAGCGAAGCGGGGCAAGCTACGGATACGCAGTATTTT
CDR3: CASSEAGQATDTQYF

V: TRBV7-9
J: TRBJ2-1
D: TRBD1
size: -
length: 16
DNA: TGTGCCAGCAGCTTGGGACAGGGGCGTATACACAATGAGCAGTTCTTC
CDR3: CASSLGQGRIHNEQFF

V: TRBV7-6
J: TRBJ2-7
D: TRBD2
size: many
length: 15
DNA: TGTGCCAGCAGTTTAAGAGCGGGAGACACCTACGAGCAGTACTTC
CDR3: CASSLRAGDTYEQYF

V: TRBV7-2
J: TRBJ1-4
D: -
size: many
length: 15
DNA: TGTGCCAGCAGCCAGGCGGGGGTGGGAGATGAAAAACTGTTTTTT
CDR3: CASSQAGVGDEKLFF

V: TRBV25-1
J: TRBJ2-7
D: TRBD2
size: -
length: 16
DNA: TGTGCCAGCAGCCGACCGGGACTAGCGGATCCATACGAGCAGTACTTC
CDR3: CASSRPGLADPYEQYF

V: TRBV4-3
J: TRBJ2-7
D: TRBD2
size: many
length: 14
DNA: TGCGCCAGCAGCCAAGGACTAGCGGTCTACGAGCAGTACTTC
CDR3: CASSQGLAVYEQYF

V: TRBV12-3/TRBV12-4
J: TRBJ2-1
D: -
size: many
length: 14
DNA: TGTGCCAGTTTCTCGGGGGACTTCTACAATGAGCAGTTCTTC
CDR3: CASFSGDFYNEQFF

V: TRBV7-8
J: TRBJ1-6
D: TRBD1
size: -
length: 16
DNA: TGTGCCAGCAGCACAACGGTTCGACAGGGGGGATCACCCCTCCACTTT
CDR3: CASSTTVRQGGSPLHF

V: TRBV12-3/TRBV12-4
J: TRBJ2-7
D: -
size: many
length: 13
DNA: TGTGCCAGCGGAGGGGGTAACTCCTACGAGCAGTACTTC
CDR3: CASGGGNSYEQYF

V: TRBV27
J: TRBJ2-5
D: -
size: once
length: 14
DNA: TGTGCCAGCAGTTTATTGGCCCACGAGGAGACCCAGTACTTC
CDR3: CASSLLAHEETQYF

V: TRBV29-1
J: TRBJ2-7
D: -
size: many
length: 14
DNA: TGCAGCGTTAACACGATCCAGCCCTCGGGCGAGCAGTACTTC
CDR3: CSVNTIQPSGEQYF

V: TRBV4-3
J: TRBJ2-2
D: -
size: many
length: 14
DNA: TGCGCCAGCAGCCAAGCGGAGACCACCGGGGAGCTGTTTTTT
CDR3: CASSQAETTGELFF

V: TRBV29-1
J: TRBJ2-1
D: -
size: many
length: 19
DNA: TGCAGCGTTGAAGGGGGACACTGGGACTCCCAGGGGTACTACAATGAGCAGTTCTTC
CDR3: CSVEGGHWDSQGYYNEQFF

V: TRBV19
J: TRBJ2-3
D: TRBD1
size: -
length: 15
DNA: TGTGCCAGTAAGGAGACAGGGCAATTCACAGATACGCAGTATTTT
CDR3: CASKETGQFTDTQYF

V: TRBV5-1
J: TRBJ2-3
D: -
size: -
length: 13
DNA: TGCGCCAGCAGCTCCCCCCTATCAGATACGCAGTATTTT
CDR3: CASSSPLSDTQYF

V: TRBV7-9
J: TRBJ2-5
D: -
size: few
length: 14
DNA: TGTGCCAGCCGCCTCGGGATTCCCCAAGAGACCCAGTACTTC
CDR3: CASRLGIPQETQYF

V: TRBV3-1
J: TRBJ2-3
D: -
size: -
length: 16
DNA: TGTGCCAGCAGCTCCCTTTTCGCTCCTAACACAGATACGCAGTATTTT
CDR3: CASSSLFAPNTDTQYF

V: TRBV12-3/TRBV12-4
J: TRBJ2-7
D: -
size: many
length: 13
DNA: TGTGCCAGCAGTTTTACCGGTTCCTACGAGCAGTACTTC
CDR3: CASSFTGSYEQYF

V: TRBV7-9
J: TRBJ1-1
D: -
size: -
length: 17
DNA: TGTGCCAGCAGCTTTTGGAGCTTTAAACCCCAAAACACTGAAGCTTTCTTT
CDR3: CASSFWSFKPQNTEAFF

V: TRBV4-1
J: TRBJ2-1
D: TRBD2
size: -
length: 18
DNA: TGCGCCAGCAGCCAAGACGGGGCCGGGACTAGCGGGAGGCTGGGGAAGTTCTTC
CDR3: CASSQDGAGTSGRLGKFF

V: TRBV15
J: TRBJ2-2
D: -
size: many
length: 14
DNA: TGTGCCACCAGCAGAGTGCAGAACACCGGGGAGCTGTTTTTT
CDR3: CATSRVQNTGELFF

V: TRBV5-4
J: TRBJ2-2
D: -
size: -
length: 15
DNA: TGTGCCAGCAGCTTGGACTCATTGTTCACCGGGGAGCTGTTTTTT
CDR3: CASSLDSLFTGELFF

V: TRBV12-3/TRBV12-4
J: TRBJ1-1
D: -
size: many
length: 11
DNA: TGTGCCAGCAGCTTAGGCACTGAAGCTTTCTTT
CDR3: CASSLGTEAFF

V: TRBV5-6
J: TRBJ2-5
D: -
size: many
length: 15
DNA: TGTGCCAGCAGCTTCCTTCTGGGGGCGAGCGAGACCCAGTACTTC
CDR3: CASSFLLGASETQYF

V: TRBV29-1
J: TRBJ1-2
D: TRBD1
size: many
length: 12
DNA: TGCAGCGGGTCGGGACAGGGCTATGGCTACACCTTC
CDR3: CSGSGQGYGYTF

V: TRBV20-1
J: TRBJ1-5
D: -
size: -
length: 15
DNA: TGCAGTGCTAGAGAAATCAGCAGGGGCGTTCAGCCCCAGCATTTT
CDR3: CSAREISRGVQPQHF

V: TRBV29-1
J: TRBJ2-5
D: -
size: many
length: 15
DNA: TGCAGCGTTGAAGGGGGACTTATGTACCAAGAGACCCAGTACTTC
CDR3: CSVEGGLMYQETQYF

V: TRBV10-2
J: TRBJ2-2
D: -
size: -
length: 16
DNA: TGCGCCAGCCGAGCTCAGGACAAGCCAACGATCGGGGAGCTGTTTTTT
CDR3: CASRAQDKPTIGELFF

V: TRBV7-9
J: TRBJ2-1
D: -
size: -
length: 17
DNA: TGTGCCAGCAGCCCACCCCTGATCTGGATTTACTACAATGAGCAGTTCTTC
CDR3: CASSPPLIWIYYNEQFF

V: TRBV24-1
J: TRBJ2-1
D: -
size: -
length: 11
DNA: TGTGCCACCAGTGGTGGGAGAGGGCGGTTCTTC
CDR3: CATSGGRGRFF

V: TRBV4-2
J: TRBJ2-5
D: TRBD2
size: few
length: 15
DNA: TGTGCCAGCAGCCAAATAGCGGGGGGGCCAGAGACCCAGTACTTC
CDR3: CASSQIAGGPETQYF

V: TRBV7-2
J: TRBJ2-7
D: TRBD1
size: many
length: 13
DNA: TGTGCCAGCAGGGGGACAGGGGCAGTCGAGCAGTACTTC
CDR3: CASRGTGAVEQYF

V: TRBV12-3/TRBV12-4
J: TRBJ1-5
D: -
size: once
length: 12
DNA: TGTGCCAGCAGGGGTAGCAATCAGCCCCAGCATTTT
CDR3: CASRGSNQPQHF

V: TRBV7-9
J: TRBJ1-1
D: -
size: few
length: 15
DNA: TGTGCCAGCAGCGGAGCGACAGGAATGAACACTGAAGCTTTCTTT
CDR3: CASSGATGMNTEAFF

V: TRBV2
J: TRBJ2-3
D: -
size: -
length: 12
DNA: TGTGCCAGCAGTTTCCTTTCAGATACGCAGTATTTT
CDR3: CASSFLSDTQYF